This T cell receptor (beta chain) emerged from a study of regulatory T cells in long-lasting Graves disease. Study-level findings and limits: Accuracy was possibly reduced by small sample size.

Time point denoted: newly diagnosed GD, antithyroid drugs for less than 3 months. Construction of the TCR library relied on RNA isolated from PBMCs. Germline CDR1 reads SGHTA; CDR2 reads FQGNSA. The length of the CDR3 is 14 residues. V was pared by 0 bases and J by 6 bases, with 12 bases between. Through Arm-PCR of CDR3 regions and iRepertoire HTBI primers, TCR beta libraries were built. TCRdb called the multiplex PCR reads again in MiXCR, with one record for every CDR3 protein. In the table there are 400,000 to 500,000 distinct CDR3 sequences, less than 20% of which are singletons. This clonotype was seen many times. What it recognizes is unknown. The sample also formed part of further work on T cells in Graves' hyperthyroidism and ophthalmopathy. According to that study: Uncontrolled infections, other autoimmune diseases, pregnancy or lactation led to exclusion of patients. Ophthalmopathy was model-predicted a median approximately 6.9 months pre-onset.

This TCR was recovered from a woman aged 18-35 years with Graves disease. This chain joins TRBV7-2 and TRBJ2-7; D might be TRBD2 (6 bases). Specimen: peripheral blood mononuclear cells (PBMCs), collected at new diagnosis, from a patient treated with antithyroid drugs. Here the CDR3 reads CASSLAHGGSEQYF. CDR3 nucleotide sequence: TGTGCCAGCAGCTTAGCGCATGGGGGGTCCGAGCAGTACTTC.